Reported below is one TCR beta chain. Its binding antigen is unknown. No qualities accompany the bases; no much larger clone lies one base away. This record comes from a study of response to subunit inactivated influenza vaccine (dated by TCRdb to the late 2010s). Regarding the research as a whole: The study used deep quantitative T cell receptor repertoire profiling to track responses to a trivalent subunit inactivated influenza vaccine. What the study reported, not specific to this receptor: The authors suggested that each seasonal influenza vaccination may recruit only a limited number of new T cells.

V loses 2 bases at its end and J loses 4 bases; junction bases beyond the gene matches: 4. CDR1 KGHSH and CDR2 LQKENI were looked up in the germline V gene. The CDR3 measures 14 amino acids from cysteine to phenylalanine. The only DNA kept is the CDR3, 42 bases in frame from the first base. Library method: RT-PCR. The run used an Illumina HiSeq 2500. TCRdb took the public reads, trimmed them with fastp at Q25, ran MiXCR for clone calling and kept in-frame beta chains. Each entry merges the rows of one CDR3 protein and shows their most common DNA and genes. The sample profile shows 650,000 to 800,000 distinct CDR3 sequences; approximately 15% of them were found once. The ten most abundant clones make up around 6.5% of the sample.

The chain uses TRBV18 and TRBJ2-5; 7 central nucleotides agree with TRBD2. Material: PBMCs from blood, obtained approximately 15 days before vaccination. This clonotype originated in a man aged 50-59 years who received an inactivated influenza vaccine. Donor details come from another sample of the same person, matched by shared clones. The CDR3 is CASSPMGRGETQYF. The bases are TGTGCCAGCTCACCAATGGGGAGGGGAGAGACCCAGTACTTC. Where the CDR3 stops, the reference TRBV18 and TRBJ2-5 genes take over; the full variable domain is NAGVMQNPRHLVRRRGQEARLRCSPMKGHSHVYWYRQLPEEGLKFMVYLQKENIIDESGMPKERFSAEFPKEGPSILRIQQVVRGDSAAYFCASSPMGRGETQYFGPGTRLLVL.